The present TCR beta chain was sequenced within a study (dated by TCRdb to between 2015 and 2016). At the level of the whole study: The study examined whether tumor-infiltrating Tregs in breast cancer are drawn from blood Tregs or arise in situ by conversion from other CD4+ T cell subsets.

Cells that were CD4+CD25+CD127-/low were the ones isolated as Tregs. Tregs, naive and memory CD4+ T cells from tumor, blood and ipsilateral draining lymph nodes of about five breast cancer patients underwent full-length TCR alpha and beta sequencing. Tumor tissue, along with lymph nodes from ipsilateral axillary dissection, was perfused with PBS, minced, and then digested using collagenase I and hyaluronidase. FACS confirmed that the sorted cell populations were more than 90% pure. Full-length TCR variable regions were amplified by 5' RACE PCR with constant-region reverse primers, followed by semi-nested PCR with Nested Universal Primer A. The ReliaPrep RNA Cell Miniprep System was used to extract total RNA, which was then reverse transcribed into 5'RACE-ready cDNA with the SMARTer RACE 5'/3' Kit. Multiplex adaptors were used to barcode the full-length TCR alpha and beta libraries, which were then sequenced on an Illumina MiSeq. In the original analysis: For each of nine subset-tissue groups, sequencing data from the five patients were combined, and the groups were compared by unsupervised clustering of TCR gene usage. The Morisita-Horn index was used to calculate repertoire similarity, with shared sequences weighted by how much each contributed to each repertoire. In TCRdb, the public reads were trimmed at Q25 with fastp and aligned with MiXCR, with productive beta chains retained. Identical CDR3 proteins give one entry, which carries the most common genes and DNA. The authors' filters were not applied to this entry. In this sample the table shows about 57,000 distinct CDR3 sequences, roughly 25% of which occur a single time. The ten largest clonotypes hold roughly 2.1% of the sample.

On this clonotype: Its specific antigen is unknown. It has no much larger one-base neighbor in the sample; base qualities were not kept.

V and J lose 5 bases and 7 bases, and a span of 11 bases separates them. The CDR3 goes from the cysteine to the phenylalanine over 12 residues. The entry retains the CDR3 DNA only, 36 bases that are in frame from base 1. Based on the germline V gene, the CDR1 and CDR2 sequences are SGHTA and FQGNSA. General conclusions and limits of the study: The validation in the larger cohort was limited to a single TCR beta V-J rearrangement instead of whole repertoires. Tumor-infiltrating Treg TCR alpha and beta sequences overlapped most with tumor naive CD4+ T cells, then with blood naive CD4+ T cells. The TCR gene usage of tumor memory CD4+ T cells clustered together with blood and lymph node memory CD4+ cells and with lymph node naive CD4+ cells.

The receptor comes from a female donor with breast cancer. Specimen: tumor-infiltrating Tregs sorted from the breast tumor. The V and J segments used are TRBV7-2 and TRBJ1-2, and possibly TRBD1, on 6 matching bases. The CDR3 in this case is CASSPTGPGYTF. The bases read TGTGCCAGCAGCCCGACAGGCCCTGGCTACACCTTC. The reference TRBV7-2 and TRBJ1-2 proteins fill in what lies around the CDR3, so the full variable domain reads GAGVSQSPSNKVTEKGKDVELRCDPISGHTALYWYRQSLGQGLEFLIYFQGNSAPDKSGLPSDRFSAERTGGSVSTLTIQRTQQEDSAVYLCASSPTGPGYTFGSGTRLTVV.